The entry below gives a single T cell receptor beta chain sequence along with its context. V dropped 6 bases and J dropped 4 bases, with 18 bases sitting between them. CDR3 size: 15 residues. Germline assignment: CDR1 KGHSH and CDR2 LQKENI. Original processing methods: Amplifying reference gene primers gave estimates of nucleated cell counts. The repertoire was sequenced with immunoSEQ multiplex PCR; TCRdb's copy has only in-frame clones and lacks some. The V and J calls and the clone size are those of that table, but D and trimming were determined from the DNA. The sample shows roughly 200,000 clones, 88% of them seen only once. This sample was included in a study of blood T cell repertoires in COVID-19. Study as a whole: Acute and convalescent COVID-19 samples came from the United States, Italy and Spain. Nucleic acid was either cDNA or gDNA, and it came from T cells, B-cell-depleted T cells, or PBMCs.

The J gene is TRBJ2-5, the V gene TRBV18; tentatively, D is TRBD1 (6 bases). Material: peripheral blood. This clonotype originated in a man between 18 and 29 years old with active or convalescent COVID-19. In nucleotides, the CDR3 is TGTGCCAGCTCTCCCGAAACTAGACAGGCAGAGACCCAGTACTTC. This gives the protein CASSPETRQAETQYF.